This T cell receptor (beta chain) was captured by sequencing in a study of beta chain features in type 1 diabetes. What was sequenced were expressed TCRB transcripts, since all of the isolated RNA had been reverse transcribed. TCRdb's copy holds only in-frame clones and misses some; the assay was immunoSEQ multiplex PCR. The table shows around 250,000 clones, with 27% occurring only once. CDR1 KGHSY and CDR2 FQNENV come from the germline V gene. The length of the CDR3 is 12 residues. V lost 4 bases, J lost 6 bases, and 8 bases lay in between. Remarks on this clone: Its antigen is not known.

General study findings and limits: Naive, central memory and regulatory TCRB repertoires appeared more similar among patients than healthy donors. For Type 1 diabetes patients, all four CD4+ subsets carried TCRB CDR3s that were moderately but significantly shorter. Cells with high TCR expression could be over-represented when cDNA is sequenced.

This TCR derives from a man aged 25 to 45 in good health. The chain carries TRBV16 and TRBJ2-3; D uncertain. Sequences were obtained from central memory CD4+ T cells from blood. Here the CDR3 DNA reads TGTGCCAGCAGCCCCACGTGGGATACGCAGTATTTT. It codes for CASSPTWDTQYF.